The source of this T cell receptor (beta chain) is a study of CD8+ T cells in alopecia areata. In the study overall: Administration of oral tofacitinib to treated patients was at 5 to 10 mg twice daily.

Notes on this clone: Its antigen is not known.

Study-wide results and limits: Sequencing of scalp tissue also captures the resident alphabeta T cells of normal skin. It was observed that many expanded lesional clones persisted in scalp and blood during tofacitinib.

Sequencing templates came from extracted RNA that was reverse transcribed into cDNA. Sequencing used immunoSEQ multiplex PCR; TCRdb keeps in-frame clones, though not all of them. The top ten clones hold over 12% of a sample with 150,000 to 200,000 clones, 60% to 75% of them seen once. The CDR3 is made up of 15 amino acids. V shed 6 bases and J shed 4 bases, with 16 bases lying between them. From germline, CDR1 is MNHEY and CDR2 SVGAGI. The treatment denotes: oral pan-JAK inhibitor, 5-10 mg twice daily. Cell sorting was applied to PBMCs, and CD4+ and CD8+ T cells were collected. This TCR was recovered from a human donor with alopecia areata. The chain is built from TRBV6-5 and TRBJ1-3; D remains ambiguous. The specimen comprised CD4+ T cells sorted from blood, sampled at week 24, from a patient treated with tofacitinib. The CDR3: CASRPQKNLGNTIYF. Here the CDR3 DNA reads TGTGCCAGCAGACCACAGAAGAACCTAGGAAACACCATATATTTT.